This TCR beta chain was identified in a study of blood T cell repertoires in COVID-19. Study-wide background: The analysed material was cDNA or gDNA that came from T cells, B-cell-depleted T cells, or PBMCs.

Per the germline V gene, CDR1 is KGHSH and CDR2 is LQKENI. The CDR3 has 15 amino acids. The ends lost 3 bases at V and 7 bases at J; junction bases unmatched: 7. Followed longitudinally, the Seattle patients had been enrolled during active infection. As originally analysed: Quantification of nucleated cells was approximated via reference gene primer amplification. The assay was immunoSEQ multiplex PCR, and TCRdb's table has in-frame clones only and misses some. From that table come the V and J calls and clone size; the DNA was used to work out D and trimming. The top ten hold 2.7% of the sample, which has over 200,000 clones, 80% to 90% seen once.

The specimen sequenced was peripheral blood. The rearrangement uses TRBV18 and TRBJ2-1; 9 nucleotides agree with TRBD2. This clonotype originated in a man aged 30 to 39 with COVID-19, enrolled during active disease. The CDR3 region is CASSPPGLARNEQFF. The CDR3, as DNA: TGTGCCAGCTCACCCCCGGGACTAGCTCGTAATGAGCAGTTCTTC.